The rows below give T cell receptor beta chains drawn from one sample of a study of T-cell memory formation after mild COVID-19. TCRdb used MiXCR to reprocess the 5' RACE reads, holding one entry per CDR3 protein. Of about 560,000 distinct CDR3 sequences in the sample, roughly 18% were seen once. Sequences were obtained from PBMCs or a T cell subset sorted from them (not recorded which). These receptors were taken from an adult woman who had mild COVID-19 (a few samples of this study predate the infection). Cell type and time point are not known. The CDR3 runs from the conserved cysteine through the conserved F or W. Fields, in order: clone size, D gene, J gene, V gene, CDR3 DNA, CDR3 protein. D genes are given only for firm matches. The size of a clone is reported for some rows only, either as once, few or many, or as a class for expanded clones.

>few|.|TRBJ2-1|TRBV10-3
TGTGCCATCAGGGCACGGGGACACTACAATGAGCAGTTCTTC
CAIRARGHYNEQFF
>.|.|TRBJ1-5|TRBV3-1
TGTGCCAGCAGCCAAGACGGGATTCAGCCCCAGCATTTT
CASSQDGIQPQHF
>many|TRBD2|TRBJ2-7|TRBV20-1
TGCAGTGCTAGCACTAGCGGGGGGTTCTCCTACGAGCAGTACTTC
CSASTSGGFSYEQYF
>.|.|TRBJ2-2|TRBV18
TGTGCCAGCTCACTCAATCGACAGGTCACCGGGGAGCTGTTTTTT
CASSLNRQVTGELFF
>.|.|TRBJ2-2|TRBV7-3
TGTGCCAGCAGCCCCGACACCTTCGGTGAGCTGTTTTTT
CASSPDTFGELFF
>.|.|TRBJ1-1|TRBV5-1
TGCGCCAGCAGTAGGGCAGATGAAGCAACTGAAGCTTTCTTT
CASSRADEATEAFF
>many|.|TRBJ2-1|TRBV5-1
TGCGCCAGCAGCTACTACAGCGCGAGCTCCTACAATGAGCAGTTCTTC
CASSYYSASSYNEQFF
>.|TRBD1|TRBJ1-6|TRBV4-3
TGCGCCAGCAGCCAAGATCGGGGGACAGGAGGTTCACCCCTCCACTTT
CASSQDRGTGGSPLHF
>.|.|TRBJ2-1|TRBV25-1
TGTGCCAGCAGTGAGGCGGAGAGCTCCTACAATGAGCAGTTCTTC
CASSEAESSYNEQFF
>few|.|TRBJ1-1|TRBV6-5
TGTGCCAGCAGTTCGGACACAGACACTGAAGCTTTCTTT
CASSSDTDTEAFF
>few|.|TRBJ2-4|TRBV7-9
TGTGCCAGCAGCTCAGCGTCCCCAGGCATCGTGGACTTC
CASSSASPGIVDF